One and the same sample provided the 14 T cell receptor beta chains below, sequenced in a study of shared T cell receptors in the human thymus. TCRdb's table, derived via immunoSEQ multiplex PCR, lists solely in-frame clones and lacks some. The sample holds some 700,000 clones, 88% seen once. The same data also went into a second study, on human thymus T cells.

The source material was thymocytes. Source of these receptors: a boy under two years old with a congenital heart defect.

The chain combines TRBV18 with TRBJ2-3; D is unresolved. V was pared by 6 bases and J by 4 bases, with 11 bases between. This CDR3 region has 13 residues. The germline gives CDR1 KGHSH, CDR2 LQKENI. CDR3 sequence reads: CASSTTWADTQYF. For the CDR3, the DNA is TGTGCCAGCTCGACGACATGGGCAGATACGCAGTATTTT. The entire variable domain, with the rest obtained from reference TRBV18 and TRBJ2-3, is as follows: NAGVMQNPRHLVRRRGQEARLRCSPMKGHSHVYWYRQLPEEGLKFMVYLQKENIIDESGMPKERFSAEFPKEGPSILRIQQVVRGDSAAYFCASSTTWADTQYFGPGTRLTVL.

Only one count was recorded for this clone. The chain recombines TRBV4-3 with TRBJ1-3; 9 bases map to TRBD1. V was clipped by 1 base and J by 1 base; unmatched bases: 5. The CDR3 has 17 amino acids. Germline CDR1 LGHNA, CDR2 YSLEER. CDR3 loop: CASSQVFGQGSGNTIYF. The CDR3, as DNA: TGCGCCAGCAGCCAAGTCTTCGGACAGGGGTCTGGAAACACCATATATTTT.

V gene TRBV7-2 combines with J gene TRBJ2-5; maybe TRBD2 (5 bases). With 4 bases removed from V and 3 bases from J, the gap between germline ends came to 15 bases. The CDR3 loop spans 15 amino acids. Germline loops: CDR1 SGHTA, CDR2 FQGNSA. DNA of the CDR3: TGTGCCAGCAGCTACCCAGGCGGGCACAAAGAGACCCAGTACTTC. This translates into CASSYPGGHKETQYF.

This chain connects TRBV2 to TRBJ2-3; D not resolved. Per germline, CDR1 SNHLY and CDR2 FYNNEI. This CDR3 is 13 amino acids long. V lost 8 bases, J lost 0 bases, and 9 bases lay in between. CDR3 residues: CASGQASTDTQYF. The CDR3 coding sequence is TGTGCCAGCGGTCAGGCGAGCACAGATACGCAGTATTTT.

The V call is TRBV6-5, the J call TRBJ2-5, with D possibly matching TRBD2 (6 bases). Looked up from germline, CDR1 is MNHEY and CDR2 is SVGAGI. CDR3 length equals 16 residues. Trimming took 1 base from V and 3 from J, leaving 15 bases between them. CDR3 sequence (DNA): TGTGCCAGCAGTTACTTTCCGGGACTCCCGGAAGAGACCCAGTACTTC. It codes for CASSYFPGLPEETQYF.

The V and J genes are TRBV7-2 and TRBJ1-3, with 7 nucleotides matching TRBD1. V trimming: 1 base; J trimming: 0 bases; junction bases outside the gene matches: 3. The CDR3 runs 16 residues. The germline V gene encodes CDR1 SGHTA and CDR2 FQGNSA. For the CDR3, the DNA is TGTGCCAGCAGCTTAGGGGACAGCTGCTCTGGAAACACCATATATTTT. It specifies CASSLGDSCSGNTIYF.

The chain has TRBV4-2 and TRBJ2-7; TRBD2 might be the D (6 bases). Germline V gene lookup returns CDR1 LGHNA and CDR2 YNFKEQ. The CDR3 is 18 amino acids. V lost 0 bases and J lost 0, with 18 bases in between. The CDR3 is CASSQETVGLSSSYEQYF. CDR3 DNA sequence: TGTGCCAGCAGCCAAGAAACGGTCGGACTATCGAGCTCCTACGAGCAGTACTTC.

This clone was seen once. This chain uses TRBV18 with TRBJ1-5; D might be TRBD1 (5 bases). V was cut by 4 bases and J by 2 bases, with 9 bases left in between. CDR3 length: 14 amino acids. Per the germline V gene, CDR1 is KGHSH and CDR2 is LQKENI. In DNA form, the CDR3 reads TGTGCCAGCTCACAGGGGCATGGCAATCAGCCCCAGCATTTT. Its protein product is CASSQGHGNQPQHF.

This clone was detected only a few times. For the CDR3, the DNA is TGTGCCAGCAGCCCGAGTCGCGGACAGGGGCCCTTCGGCTACACCTTC. This encodes CASSPSRGQGPFGYTF. This chain joins TRBV11-2 and TRBJ1-2; 9 bases agree with TRBD1. CDR1 and CDR2 (germline): SGHAT, FQNNGV. V dropped 5 bases and J dropped 8; count of bases not matched to a gene: 15. CDR3 length equals 16 residues.

This chain connects TRBV6-5 to TRBJ2-3; 7 bases are a match to TRBD2. The CDR3 is made up of 15 amino acids. Germline V gene data show CDR1 as MNHEY and CDR2 as SVGAGI. After removal of 2 bases from V and 3 bases from J, the junction contained 5 bases not matched to a gene. The CDR3 DNA follows: TGTGCCAGCAGTTACAGAGGCGGGAGAACAGATACGCAGTATTTT. Protein product: CASSYRGGRTDTQYF.

This rearrangement joins TRBV13 to TRBJ1-1; D is possibly TRBD1 (5 bases). The CDR3 extends over 14 amino acids. The ends were cut back, 1 base at V and 5 bases at J, with 11 bases in the middle. Germline V gene sequence: CDR1 PRHDT, CDR2 FYEKMQ (reference sequence). The CDR3 loop reads CASSLVSGGTEAFF. CDR3 DNA: TGTGCCAGCAGCTTAGTATCCGGGGGGACTGAAGCTTTCTTT.

The CDR3 nucleotides are TGTGCCAGTAGTATAGAGGGGGGAACCTCCTACGAGCAGTACTTC. The encoded protein is CASSIEGGTSYEQYF. This chain links TRBV19 with TRBJ2-7; a possible D gene is TRBD2 (6 bases). CDR3 size: 15 residues. Germline lookup yields CDR1 LNHDA and CDR2 SQIVND (reference sequence). With 0 bases removed from V and 0 bases from J, the gap between germline ends came to 9 bases.

The CDR3 DNA is TGTGCCTGGAGTGTATTAGGACAGCGAAACACCATATATTTT. This sequence encodes CAWSVLGQRNTIYF. V usage is TRBV30 and J usage is TRBJ1-3; D may be TRBD1 (6 bases). This CDR3 has 14 amino acids. Trimming shortened V by 0 bases and J by 5 bases, and 11 bases separated the two germline ends. Germline V CDR1 and CDR2: GTSNPN, SVGIG (reference sequence).

V and J are TRBV19 and TRBJ2-3; a possible D gene is TRBD2 (5 bases). The CDR3 runs 15 residues. In germline, CDR1 is LNHDA, CDR2 SQIVND (reference sequence). V lost 8 bases to trimming and J lost 8 bases, with 23 bases between them. For the CDR3, the DNA is TGTGCCAGTCTCCCCCGGGCTCGGGTAGGAGGTACGCAGTATTTT. Amino acid sequence: CASLPRARVGGTQYF.